This entry concerns a single TCR beta chain. The data are from a study of shared T cell receptors in the human thymus. Assay used: immunoSEQ multiplex PCR; TCRdb lists only in-frame clones, some missing. The repertoire holds some 760,000 clones, roughly 88% seen once, with roughly 0.01% in the top ten. Another study also made use of these data, one on human thymus T cells.

Material for sequencing was thymocytes. This TCR was recovered from a girl under three years old with a congenital heart defect.

CDR3 sequence reads: CASSRGTGTNTEAFF. CDR3 coding DNA: TGTGCCAGCAGCCGCGGGACAGGGACGAACACTGAAGCTTTCTTT. The chain couples TRBV6-6 to TRBJ1-1; TRBD1 matches 9 bases. Germline values: CDR1 MNHNY, CDR2 SVGAGI (reference sequence). V lost 6 bases to trimming and J lost 1 base; unmatched junction nucleotides: 6. CDR3 length: 15 amino acids.